Described below is a single T cell receptor beta chain sequence and its context. Its antigen is not identified. These data come from a study of Ad26.COV2.S vaccination and SARS-CoV-2 variants. Overall study: Each vaccinee took Ad26.COV2.S intramuscularly, once or twice 56 days apart. Study-wide findings and caveats: Considerable breadth of spike-specific CD8+ and CD4+ T cell responses has reportedly been documented following vaccination.

Produced via immunoSEQ multiplex PCR; TCRdb's table is partial and in-frame only. In the table there are roughly 450,000 clones, 90% of which are singletons. The CDR3 contains 13 residues. The V and J ends lost 6 bases and 8 bases respectively, with 13 bases between them. CDR1 and CDR2 (germline): MNHNY, SVGAGI (reference sequence). The treatment is: 19 received Ad26.COV2.S at low or high dose, single or two shots; about 5 received placebo; per-sample allocation not given. Sample collection was performed on day 63 after the first vaccine or placebo injection. The chain combines TRBV6-6 with TRBJ1-4, with D uncertain. The sequences come from peripheral blood, collected in a trial of Ad26.COV2.S vaccine versus placebo. This TCR derives from a person aged 18-65 years who received the Ad26.COV2.S COVID-19 vaccine or a placebo. The CDR3 DNA follows: TGTGCCAGCAGCCAGGAAGGACGGGAAAAACTGTTTTTT. As protein: CASSQEGREKLFF.